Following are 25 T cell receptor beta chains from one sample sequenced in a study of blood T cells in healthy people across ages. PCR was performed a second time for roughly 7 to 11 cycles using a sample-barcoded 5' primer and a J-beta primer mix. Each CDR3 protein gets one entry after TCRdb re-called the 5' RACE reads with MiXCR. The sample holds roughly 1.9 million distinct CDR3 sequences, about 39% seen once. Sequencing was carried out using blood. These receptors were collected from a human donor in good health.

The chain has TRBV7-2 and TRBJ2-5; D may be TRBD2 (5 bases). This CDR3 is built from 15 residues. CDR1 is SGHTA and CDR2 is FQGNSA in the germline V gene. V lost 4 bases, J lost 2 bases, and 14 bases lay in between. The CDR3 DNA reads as TGTGCCAGCAGCTCTAACGGGGTAGGGCAAGAGACCCAGTACTTC. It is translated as CASSSNGVGQETQYF. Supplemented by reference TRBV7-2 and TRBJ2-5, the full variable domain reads GAGVSQSPSNKVTEKGKDVELRCDPISGHTALYWYRQSLGQGLEFLIYFQGNSAPDKSGLPSDRFSAERTGGSVSTLTIQRTQQEDSAVYLCASSSNGVGQETQYFGPGTRLLVL.

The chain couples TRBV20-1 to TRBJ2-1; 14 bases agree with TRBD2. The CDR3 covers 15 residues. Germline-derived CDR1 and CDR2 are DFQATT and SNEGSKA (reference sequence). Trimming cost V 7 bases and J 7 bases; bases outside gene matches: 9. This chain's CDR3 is CSVSQGLAGENEQFF. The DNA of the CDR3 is TGCAGTGTATCCCAGGGACTAGCGGGGGAAAATGAGCAGTTCTTC.

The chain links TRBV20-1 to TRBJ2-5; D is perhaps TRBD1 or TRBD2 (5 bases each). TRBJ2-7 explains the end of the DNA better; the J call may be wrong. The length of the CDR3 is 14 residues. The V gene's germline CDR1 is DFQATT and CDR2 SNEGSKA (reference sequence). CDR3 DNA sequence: TGCAGTGCTAGCGGGGCAGGATTATACTACGAGCAGTACTTC. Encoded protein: CSASGAGLYYEQYF.

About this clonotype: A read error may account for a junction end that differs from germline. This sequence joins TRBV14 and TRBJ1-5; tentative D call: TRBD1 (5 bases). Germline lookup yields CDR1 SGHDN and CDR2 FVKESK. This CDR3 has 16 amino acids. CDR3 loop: CASSPRVARFNLPQHF. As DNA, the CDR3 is TGTGCCAGCAGCCCCAGGGTCGCGCGATTTAATCTGCCCCAGCATTTT.

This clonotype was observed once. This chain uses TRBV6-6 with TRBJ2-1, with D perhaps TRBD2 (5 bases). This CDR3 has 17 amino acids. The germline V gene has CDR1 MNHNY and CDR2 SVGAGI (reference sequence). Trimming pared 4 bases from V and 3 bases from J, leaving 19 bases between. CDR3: CASSSPGVGRVYNEQFF. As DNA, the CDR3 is TGTGCCAGCAGTTCCCCCGGGGTGGGAAGGGTCTACAATGAGCAGTTCTTC.

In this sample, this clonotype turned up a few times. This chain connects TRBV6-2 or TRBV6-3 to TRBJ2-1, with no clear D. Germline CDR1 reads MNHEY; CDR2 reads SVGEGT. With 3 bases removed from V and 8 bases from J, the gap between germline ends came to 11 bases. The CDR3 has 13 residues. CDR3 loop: CASSYQVLDEQFF. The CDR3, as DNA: TGTGCCAGCAGTTATCAAGTTCTCGATGAGCAGTTCTTC.

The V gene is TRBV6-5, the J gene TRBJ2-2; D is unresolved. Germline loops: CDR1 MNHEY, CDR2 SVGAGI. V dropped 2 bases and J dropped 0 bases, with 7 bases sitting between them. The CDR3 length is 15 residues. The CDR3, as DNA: TGTGCCAGCAGTTACCGTATAGCGAACACCGGGGAGCTGTTTTTT. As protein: CASSYRIANTGELFF.

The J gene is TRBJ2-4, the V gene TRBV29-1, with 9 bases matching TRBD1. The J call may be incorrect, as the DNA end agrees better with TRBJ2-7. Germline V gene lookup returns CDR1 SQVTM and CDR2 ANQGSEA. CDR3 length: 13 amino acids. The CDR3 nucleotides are TGCAGCGTTGAGGGGGACAGGGACTACGAGCAGTACTTC. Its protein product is CSVEGDRDYEQYF.

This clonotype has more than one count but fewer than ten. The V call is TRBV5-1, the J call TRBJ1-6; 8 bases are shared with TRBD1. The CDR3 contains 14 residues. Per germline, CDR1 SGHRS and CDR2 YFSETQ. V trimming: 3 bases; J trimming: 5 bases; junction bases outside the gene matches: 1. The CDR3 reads CASSSGGNNSPLHF. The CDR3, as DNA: TGCGCCAGCAGCTCAGGGGGCAATAATTCACCCCTCCACTTT.

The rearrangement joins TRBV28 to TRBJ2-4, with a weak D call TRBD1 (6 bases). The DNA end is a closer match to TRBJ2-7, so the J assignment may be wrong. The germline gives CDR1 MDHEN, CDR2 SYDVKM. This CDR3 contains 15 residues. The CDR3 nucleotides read TGTGCCAGCAGCCCTCCCACAGGGAACCTCTACGAGCAGTACTTC. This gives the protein CASSPPTGNLYEQYF.

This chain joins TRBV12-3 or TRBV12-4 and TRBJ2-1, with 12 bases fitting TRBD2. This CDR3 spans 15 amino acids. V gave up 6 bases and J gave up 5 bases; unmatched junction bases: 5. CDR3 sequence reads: CASSRGLAGNNEQFF. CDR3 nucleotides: TGTGCCAGCAGCAGAGGACTAGCGGGGAACAATGAGCAGTTCTTC.

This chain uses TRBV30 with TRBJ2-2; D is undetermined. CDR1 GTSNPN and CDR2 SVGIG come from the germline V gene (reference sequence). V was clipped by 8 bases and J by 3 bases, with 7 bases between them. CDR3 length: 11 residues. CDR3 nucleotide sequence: TGTGCCGGATGTTACACCGGGGAGCTGTTTTTT. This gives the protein CAGCYTGELFF.

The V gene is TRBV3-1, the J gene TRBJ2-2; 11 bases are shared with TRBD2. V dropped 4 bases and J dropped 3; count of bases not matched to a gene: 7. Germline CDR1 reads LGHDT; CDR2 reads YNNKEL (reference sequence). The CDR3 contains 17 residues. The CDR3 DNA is TGTGCCAGCAGCCCCCAGACTAGCGGGGTATACACCGGGGAGCTGTTTTTT. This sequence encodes CASSPQTSGVYTGELFF.

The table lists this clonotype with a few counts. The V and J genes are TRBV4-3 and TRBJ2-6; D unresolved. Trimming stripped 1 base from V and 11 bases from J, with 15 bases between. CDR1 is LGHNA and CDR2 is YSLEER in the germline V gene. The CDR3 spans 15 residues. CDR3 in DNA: TGCGCCAGCAGCCAAGTTTCGGCAGCCCTCCACGTCCTGACTTTC. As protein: CASSQVSAALHVLTF.

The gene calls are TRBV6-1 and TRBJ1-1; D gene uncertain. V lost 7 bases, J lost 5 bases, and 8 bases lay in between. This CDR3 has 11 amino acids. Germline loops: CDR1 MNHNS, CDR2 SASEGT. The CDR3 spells CASTGRTEAFF. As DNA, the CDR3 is TGTGCCAGCACAGGCCGGACTGAAGCTTTCTTT.

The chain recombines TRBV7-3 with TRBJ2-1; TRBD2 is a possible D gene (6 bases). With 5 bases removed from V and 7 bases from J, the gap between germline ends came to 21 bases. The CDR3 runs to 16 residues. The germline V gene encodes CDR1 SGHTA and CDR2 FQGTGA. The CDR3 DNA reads TGTGCCAGCAGCCCGATCGTGGCCGGGGGTAGGAATGAGCAGTTCTTC. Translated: CASSPIVAGGRNEQFF.

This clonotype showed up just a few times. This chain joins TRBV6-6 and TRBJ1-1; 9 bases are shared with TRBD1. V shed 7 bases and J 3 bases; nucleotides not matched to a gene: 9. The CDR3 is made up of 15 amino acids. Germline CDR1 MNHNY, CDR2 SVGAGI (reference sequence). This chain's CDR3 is CASNSGTGRYTEAFF. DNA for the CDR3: TGTGCCAGCAACTCAGGGACAGGGAGGTACACTGAAGCTTTCTTT.

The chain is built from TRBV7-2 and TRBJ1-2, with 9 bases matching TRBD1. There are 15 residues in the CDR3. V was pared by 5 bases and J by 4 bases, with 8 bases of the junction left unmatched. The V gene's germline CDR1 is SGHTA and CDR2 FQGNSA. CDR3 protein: CASSPGTGSIYGYTF. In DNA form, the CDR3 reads TGTGCCAGCAGCCCGGGGACAGGGAGTATCTATGGCTACACCTTC.

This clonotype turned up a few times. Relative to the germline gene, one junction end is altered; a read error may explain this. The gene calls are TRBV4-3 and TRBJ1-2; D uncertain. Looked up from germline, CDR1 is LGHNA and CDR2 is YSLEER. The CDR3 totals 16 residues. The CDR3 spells CASSQDYLVANCGYTF. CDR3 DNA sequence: TGCGCCAGCAGCCAAGATTATCTCGTAGCTAACTGTGGCTACACCTTC.

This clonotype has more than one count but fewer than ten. The CDR3 spells CSARRVGQPQHF. CDR3 bases: TGCAGTGCTAGGCGGGTGGGTCAGCCCCAGCATTTT. The J gene is TRBJ1-5, the V gene TRBV20-1; the D is unclear. The V gene's germline CDR1 is DFQATT and CDR2 SNEGSKA (reference sequence). This CDR3 has 12 amino acids. The V end lost 3 bases, the J end lost 6 bases, and 9 bases lay between the germline ends.

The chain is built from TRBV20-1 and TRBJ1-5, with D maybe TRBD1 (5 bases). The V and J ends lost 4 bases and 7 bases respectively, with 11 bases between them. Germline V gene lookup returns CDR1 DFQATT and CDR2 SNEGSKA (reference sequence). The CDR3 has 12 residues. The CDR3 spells CSAIRGEQPQHF. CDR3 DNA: TGCAGTGCTATTCGAGGGGAACAGCCCCAGCATTTT.

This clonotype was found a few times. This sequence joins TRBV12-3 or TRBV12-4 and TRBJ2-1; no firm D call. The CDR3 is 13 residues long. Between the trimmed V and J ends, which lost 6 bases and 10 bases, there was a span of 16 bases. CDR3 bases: TGTGCCAGCAGCCCCTTCCTCGTGGGGGAGCAGTTCTTC. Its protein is CASSPFLVGEQFF.

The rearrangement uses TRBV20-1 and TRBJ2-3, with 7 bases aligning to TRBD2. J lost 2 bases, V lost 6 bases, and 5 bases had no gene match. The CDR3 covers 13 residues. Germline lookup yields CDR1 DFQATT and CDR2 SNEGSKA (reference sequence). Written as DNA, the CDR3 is TGCAGTGCGGGCGGGGGAGACACAGATACGCAGTATTTT. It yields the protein CSAGGGDTDTQYF.

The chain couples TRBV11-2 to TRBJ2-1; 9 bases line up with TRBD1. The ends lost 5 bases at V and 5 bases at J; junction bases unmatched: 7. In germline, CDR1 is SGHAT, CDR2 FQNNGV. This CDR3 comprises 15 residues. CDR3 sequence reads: CASSLRDREDNEQFF. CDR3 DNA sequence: TGTGCCAGCAGCCTCCGGGACAGGGAGGACAATGAGCAGTTCTTC.

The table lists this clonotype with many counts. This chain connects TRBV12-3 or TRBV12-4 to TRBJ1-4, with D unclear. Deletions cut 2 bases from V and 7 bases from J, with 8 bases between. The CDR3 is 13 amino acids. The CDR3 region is CASSLMEGEKLFF. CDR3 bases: TGTGCCAGCAGTTTAATGGAGGGTGAAAAACTGTTTTTT.